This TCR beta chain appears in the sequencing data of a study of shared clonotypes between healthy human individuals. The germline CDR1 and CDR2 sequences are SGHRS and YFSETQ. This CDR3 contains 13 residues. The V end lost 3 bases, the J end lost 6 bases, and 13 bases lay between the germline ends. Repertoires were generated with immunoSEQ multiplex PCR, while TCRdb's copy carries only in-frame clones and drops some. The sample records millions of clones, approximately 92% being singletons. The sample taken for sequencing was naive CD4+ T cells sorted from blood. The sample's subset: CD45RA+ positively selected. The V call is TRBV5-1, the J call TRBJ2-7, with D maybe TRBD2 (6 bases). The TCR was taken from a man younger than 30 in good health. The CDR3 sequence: CASSSRGWAEQYF. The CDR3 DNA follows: TGCGCCAGCAGCTCCCGGGGGTGGGCCGAGCAGTACTTC.